This T cell receptor beta chain was found in a study of regulatory T cells in long-lasting Graves disease. Construction of the TCR beta libraries employed iRepertoire HTBI primers in conjunction with Arm-PCR of CDR3 regions. TCRdb reprocessed the multiplex PCR reads via MiXCR and lists one record per CDR3 protein. The profile covers hundreds of thousands of distinct CDR3 sequences, with over 15% appearing a single time and less than 35% taken by the ten largest. Germline-derived CDR1 and CDR2 are DFQATT and SNEGSKA (reference sequence). The CDR3 runs to 13 residues. The V end lost 0 bases, the J end lost 5 bases, and 11 bases lay between the germline ends. Sample time point: newly diagnosed GD, antithyroid drugs for less than 3 months. Scientists built the TCR library using RNA that was extracted from PBMCs. This sample also belongs to another study, concerning T cells in Graves' hyperthyroidism and ophthalmopathy. This second report adds: Ophthalmopathy, which appeared later, was predicted by the model a median about 6 months before onset.

This clonotype originated in a man aged 35-49 years with Graves disease. This specimen consisted of peripheral blood mononuclear cells (PBMCs), obtained at new diagnosis, from a patient treated with antithyroid drugs. The J gene is TRBJ2-7, the V gene TRBV20-1; D gene unclear. CDR3 sequence: CSARDPLADEQYF. Written as DNA, the CDR3 is TGCAGTGCTAGAGACCCGCTGGCGGACGAGCAGTACTTC.